Following are 26 T cell receptor beta chains from one sample sequenced in a study of blood T cell repertoires in COVID-19. Assay: immunoSEQ multiplex PCR; the TCRdb copy retains only in-frame clones and omits some. The repertoire holds approximately 470,000 clones, with roughly 87% as singletons. Sequenced: PBMCs or T cells enriched from blood (not recorded which). The receptors come from a woman under 30 who had recovered from COVID-19.

This chain connects TRBV30 to TRBJ2-7, with D perhaps TRBD1 (5 bases). V gave up 3 bases and J gave up 2 bases, with 5 bases separating them. This CDR3 has 11 amino acids. Germline V gene sequence: CDR1 GTSNPN, CDR2 SVGIG (reference sequence). CDR3 sequence reads: CAWSRAYEQYF. The CDR3, as DNA: TGTGCCTGGAGCAGGGCCTACGAGCAGTACTTC.

This sequence joins TRBV6-5 and TRBJ2-1; 7 bases are a match to TRBD2. Trimming cost V 2 bases and J 7 bases; bases outside gene matches: 2. Germline assignment: CDR1 MNHEY and CDR2 SVGAGI. The CDR3 is 13 residues long. The CDR3 region has the DNA TGTGCCAGCAGTTACGGGAGGGCAAATGAGCAGTTCTTC. It translates to CASSYGRANEQFF.

V and J are TRBV4-1 and TRBJ2-3, with TRBD2 matching 10 bases. Per germline, CDR1 MGHRA and CDR2 YSYEKL. This CDR3 has 17 amino acids. The junction had 8 bases not matched to a gene; V was cut back by 1 base and J by 4 bases. The CDR3 region is CASSQGPLAGSPDTQYF. The CDR3 nucleotides are TGCGCCAGCAGCCAAGGTCCACTAGCGGGGTCCCCAGATACGCAGTATTTT.

The chain combines TRBV29-1 with TRBJ1-3; perhaps TRBD1 as D (5 bases). Germline loops: CDR1 SQVTM, CDR2 ANQGSEA. CDR3 length equals 15 residues. V was pared by 7 bases and J by 4 bases, with 20 bases between. The CDR3 protein is CSGLELAGIGNTIYF. Written as DNA, the CDR3 is TGCAGCGGATTGGAGCTCGCAGGGATCGGAAACACCATATATTTT.

V usage is TRBV15 and J usage is TRBJ2-7, with 8 nucleotides matching TRBD2. V was pared by 1 base and J by 3 bases, with 5 bases of the junction left unmatched. The length of the CDR3 is 15 residues. From germline, CDR1 is LNHNV and CDR2 YYDKDF (reference sequence). The CDR3 DNA follows: TGTGCCACCAGCAGAGCCCCCGGGACTAGCTACGAGCAGTACTTC. Translation: CATSRAPGTSYEQYF.

CDR3 region: CASSQSTGLAGNTIYF. The CDR3 DNA reads as TGTGCCAGCTCCCAATCGACAGGGTTGGCGGGAAACACCATATATTTT. The rearrangement uses TRBV18 and TRBJ1-3; 7 bases fit TRBD1. The V and J ends lost 6 bases and 4 bases, in that order; junction bases with no gene match: 12. This CDR3 has 16 amino acids. CDR1 is KGHSH and CDR2 is LQKENI in the germline V gene.

The CDR3 sequence is CASIGLGKETQYF. CDR3 nucleotide sequence: TGTGCCAGCATCGGGCTCGGGAAAGAGACCCAGTACTTC. V and J are TRBV7-9 and TRBJ2-5; D is possibly TRBD2 (5 bases). The ends were cut back, 7 bases at V and 3 bases at J, with 12 bases in the middle. Germline V lookup: CDR1 SEHNR, CDR2 FQNEAQ (reference sequence). The CDR3 extends over 13 amino acids.

This clone was recorded once. The rearrangement joins TRBV19 to TRBJ2-1, with 9 bases fitting TRBD2. The CDR3 loop spans 15 amino acids. Trimming cost V 5 bases and J 5 bases; bases outside gene matches: 7. Germline CDR1 reads LNHDA; CDR2 reads SQIVND (reference sequence). For the CDR3, the DNA is TGTGCCAGTAGTGTGTCTAGCGGGGCCCACAATGAGCAGTTCTTC. It yields the protein CASSVSSGAHNEQFF.

The CDR3 sequence: CASSRGFPYEQYF. DNA of the CDR3: TGCGCCAGCAGCCGCGGGTTTCCTTACGAGCAGTACTTC. The chain couples TRBV5-1 to TRBJ2-7; D is perhaps TRBD2 (5 bases). The CDR3 runs 13 residues. Germline CDR1 SGHRS, CDR2 YFSETQ. V lost 4 bases and J lost 4, with 12 bases in between.

The rearrangement joins TRBV10-1 to TRBJ2-2, with 9 positions matching TRBD2. This CDR3 spans 17 amino acids. Germline trimming cut 2 bases from V and 10 bases from J; bases unmatched to any gene: 14. The germline V gene encodes CDR1 WNHNN and CDR2 SYGVQD (reference sequence). CDR3 in DNA: TGCGCCAGCAGTGAGGGTCTAAGCGGGGGGCCCGGTTTGGAGCTGTTTTTT. Protein product: CASSEGLSGGPGLELFF.

The rearrangement joins TRBV19 to TRBJ1-5, with D perhaps TRBD1 (6 bases). The CDR3 contains 16 residues. Germline CDR1 reads LNHDA; CDR2 reads SQIVND (reference sequence). The V end lost 4 bases, the J end lost 4 bases, and 17 bases lay between the germline ends. CDR3 in amino acids: CASSSLVRGANQPQHF. CDR3 sequence (DNA): TGTGCCAGTAGTAGCTTGGTGCGGGGGGCTAATCAGCCCCAGCATTTT.

The chain carries TRBV13 and TRBJ2-2; 7 bases agree with TRBD1. Per the germline V gene, CDR1 is PRHDT and CDR2 is FYEKMQ (reference sequence). V shed 5 bases and J 4 bases; nucleotides not matched to a gene: 10. This CDR3 contains 16 residues. CDR3 in DNA: TGTGCCAGCAGCCCAGGGGGTTCAGTTCCCACCGGGGAGCTGTTTTTT. This sequence encodes CASSPGGSVPTGELFF.

This chain connects TRBV19 to TRBJ1-2; D is unresolved. CDR1 is LNHDA, CDR2 SQIVND, per germline (reference sequence). Trimming shortened V by 3 bases and J by 6 bases, and 11 bases separated the two germline ends. The CDR3 is 13 amino acids. This chain's CDR3 is CASSMGSGDGYTF. The CDR3 bases are TGTGCCAGTAGTATGGGGTCCGGGGATGGCTACACCTTC.

The chain links TRBV7-2 to TRBJ2-7; 7 bases agree with TRBD2. The germline V gene encodes CDR1 SGHTA and CDR2 FQGNSA. Unmatched junction bases numbered 3, after V lost 4 bases and J lost 3 bases. This CDR3 has 13 residues. The CDR3 DNA follows: TGTGCCAGCAGCTCGGCTAGCGGCTACGAGCAGTACTTC. It encodes CASSSASGYEQYF.

The V gene is TRBV2, the J gene TRBJ2-3; perhaps TRBD2 as D (6 bases). The length of the CDR3 is 14 residues. The V and J ends lost 4 bases and 5 bases respectively, with 13 bases between them. Per germline, CDR1 SNHLY and CDR2 FYNNEI. This CDR3 is CASSVSPGGDTQYF. For the CDR3, the DNA is TGTGCCAGCAGTGTGTCCCCCGGGGGAGATACGCAGTATTTT.

This clone was seen a handful of times. The chain combines TRBV30 with TRBJ1-2; D uncertain. The V gene lost 0 bases and the J gene lost 8 bases, with 16 bases spanning the gap. This CDR3 contains 14 residues. Germline CDR1 is GTSNPN and CDR2 is SVGIG (reference sequence). The CDR3 spells CAWSVGGFYGGYTF. For the CDR3, the DNA is TGTGCCTGGAGTGTAGGAGGGTTTTACGGAGGCTACACCTTC.

The table lists this clone with a few counts. The chain employs TRBV10-3 and TRBJ1-1; TRBD1 aligns across 7 bases. The V and J ends lost 8 bases and 3 bases, in that order; junction bases with no gene match: 21. CDR3 length: 18 amino acids. The germline V gene encodes CDR1 ENHRY and CDR2 SYGVKD. The CDR3 loop is CAISSTTRGRPTHTEAFF. CDR3 coding DNA: TGTGCCATCTCTTCCACAACGAGGGGGCGACCGACGCACACTGAAGCTTTCTTT.

V is TRBV25-1 and J is TRBJ1-1, with 10 bases that match TRBD1. The CDR3 has 15 amino acids. Trimming cost V 2 bases and J 4 bases; bases outside gene matches: 4. Germline V gene sequence: CDR1 MGHDK, CDR2 SYGVNS. CDR3 amino acids: CASSEAGQGGTEAFF. The CDR3 nucleotides are TGTGCCAGCAGTGAAGCCGGACAGGGGGGCACTGAAGCTTTCTTT.

The V and J genes are TRBV28 and TRBJ2-2; 8 bases agree with TRBD2. Losses at the gene ends were 4 bases for V and 0 bases for J; bases not matched to a gene: 4. Germline lookup yields CDR1 MDHEN and CDR2 SYDVKM. The CDR3 has 16 residues. The DNA for the CDR3 is TGTGCCAGCAGTTCCCGGGGGGGGGCGAACACCGGGGAGCTGTTTTTT. Translating it yields CASSSRGGANTGELFF.

This clone occurred once. The rearrangement uses TRBV6-2 or TRBV6-3 and TRBJ2-7; D is possibly TRBD1 (6 bases). V shed 2 bases and J shed 0 bases, with 17 bases lying between them. Germline V CDR1 and CDR2: MNHEY, SVGEGT. This CDR3 contains 17 residues. DNA of the CDR3: TGTGCCAGCAGTTACGCCGCTCCCGGGACACACTCCTACGAGCAGTACTTC. The encoded protein is CASSYAAPGTHSYEQYF.

This sequence joins TRBV30 and TRBJ1-1; TRBD1 is a possible D gene (5 bases). Germline lookup yields CDR1 GTSNPN and CDR2 SVGIG (reference sequence). The CDR3 contains 13 residues. V lost 0 bases and J lost 6, with 11 bases in between. In nucleotides, the CDR3 is TGTGCCTGGAGTGTACCGGGAGGGGCTGAAGCTTTCTTT. This encodes CAWSVPGGAEAFF.

This chain links TRBV27 with TRBJ2-1; D unresolved. Between the trimmed V and J ends, which lost 5 bases and 8 bases, there was a span of 16 bases. This CDR3 is 14 amino acids long. From germline, CDR1 is MNHEY and CDR2 SMNVEV (reference sequence). CDR3 in DNA: TGTGCCAGCAGTCCCGTCGCCCGCGGCGATGAGCAGTTCTTC. Amino acid sequence: CASSPVARGDEQFF.

On this clone itself: This CDR3 is also generated by other DNA sequences in the sample. The genes are TRBV19 and TRBJ1-1; D ambiguous. V was trimmed by 8 bases and J by 1 base, leaving 8 bases between them. There are 12 residues in the CDR3. CDR1 is LNHDA, CDR2 SQIVND, per germline (reference sequence). The chain's CDR3 is CASRAGNTEAFF. The CDR3 nucleotides read TGTGCCAGTCGTGCGGGGAACACTGAAGCTTTCTTT.

V and J are TRBV5-6 and TRBJ2-5; the D gene is possibly TRBD2 (6 bases). V shed 1 base and J shed 5 bases, with 12 bases lying between them. Germline CDR1 SGHDT, CDR2 YYEEEE. The CDR3 is 14 residues long. The CDR3 DNA follows: TGTGCCAGCAGCTTGCCCCTAGCGCGGGAGACCCAGTACTTC. The encoded protein is CASSLPLARETQYF.

This rearrangement joins TRBV6-6 to TRBJ1-2, with 9 nucleotides matching TRBD1. CDR1 is MNHNY, CDR2 SVGAGI, per germline (reference sequence). The V gene end was trimmed by 6 bases and the J gene end by 4 bases; junction bases not matched to a gene: 12. The CDR3 has 16 amino acids. The CDR3 spells CASRDRGTHLGYGYTF. The CDR3 DNA sequence: TGTGCCAGCAGAGACAGGGGGACCCATTTGGGCTATGGCTACACCTTC.

V gene TRBV7-9 combines with J gene TRBJ2-5, with a tentative D call TRBD1 (5 bases). This CDR3 contains 13 residues. From germline, CDR1 is SEHNR and CDR2 FQNEAQ (reference sequence). V was cut by 6 bases and J by 1 base, with 9 bases left in between. The CDR3 region is CASRPDTQETQYF. CDR3 nucleotide sequence: TGTGCCAGCAGACCGGACACCCAAGAGACCCAGTACTTC.